This record covers a single T cell receptor beta chain. Its target is unknown. The CDR3 length is 14 residues. Trimming stripped 0 bases from V and 3 bases from J, with 8 bases between. Looked up from germline, CDR1 is MNHNS and CDR2 is SASEGT. Sequencing was performed with immunoSEQ multiplex PCR; in TCRdb, only in-frame clones are kept and a portion is missing. The data contain some 78,000 clones, 88% of them seen just once; the ten biggest clones take up approximately 0.47%. The data originate from a study of OX40 agonist ivuxolimab in advanced cancers. Study as a whole: Patients took ivuxolimab, an agonistic anti-OX40 (CD134) antibody. One hepatocellular carcinoma and a couple of cutaneous melanoma patients partially responded. Notes on the study in general: Clones of CD4+ and CD8+ blood T cells grew by week 6 at doses of 0.1 to 3.0 mg/kg.

The sample was CD4+ or CD8+ T cells sorted from blood, taken in a trial of the OX40 agonist ivuxolimab. The source of this sequence is an adult with an advanced solid tumor such as melanoma, head and neck, liver or kidney cancer. The V and J genes are TRBV6-1 and TRBJ1-1; D might be TRBD1 (5 bases). The CDR3 bases are TGTGCCAGCAGTGAAGCGAAGGGGCACACTGAAGCTTTCTTT. This codes for CASSEAKGHTEAFF.